The 11 T cell receptor beta chains below all came from one sample that was sequenced in a study of T cells in women clearing cervical HPV infection. Using immunoSEQ multiplex PCR, the repertoire was profiled, and TCRdb retains in-frame clones only, with some absent. The sample data list 40,000 to 45,000 clones. Sequenced input: blood buffy coat. These receptors all stem from a woman between 18 and 75 years old with a cervical HPV16 infection that either progressed to CIN3+ or cleared (not recorded which).

Concerning this clone: The read terminates 3 residues ahead of where the CDR3 ends, so the germline J gene completes it. The genes are TRBV20-1 and TRBJ2-5, with 15 bases aligning to TRBD2. Germline-derived CDR1 and CDR2 are DFQATT and SNEGSKA (reference sequence). The CDR3 sequence is 17 residues long. The junction had 11 bases not matched to a gene; V was cut back by 5 bases and J by 4 bases. The CDR3 is CSAQRTSGGASVETQYF. The CDR3 DNA, read in part, is TGCAGTGCTCAGAGGACTAGCGGGGGGGCGAGTGTAGAGACC.

The CDR3 reads CSAIPDSSQPQHF. The sequenced part of the CDR3 DNA is TGCAGTGCTATCCCTGACAGTTCGCAGCCC. The chain joins TRBV20-1 to TRBJ1-5; D perhaps matches TRBD1 (5 bases). With the read ending 3 residues before the CDR3 end, the germline J gene is used to fill in that end. Germline lookup yields CDR1 DFQATT and CDR2 SNEGSKA (reference sequence). V lost 4 bases to trimming and J lost 7 bases, with 14 bases between them. The length of the CDR3 is 13 residues.

Concerning this clone itself: Read coverage stops 3 residues before the CDR3 terminus; the germline J gene supplies the remainder. The gene calls are TRBV2 and TRBJ2-5; 8 positions agree with TRBD1. Germline V lookup: CDR1 SNHLY, CDR2 FYNNEI. V lost 8 bases and J lost 7; bases outside the gene matches: 9. The CDR3 totals 13 residues. The CDR3 loop is CASGEGQGTTQYF. The sequenced CDR3 bases are TGTGCCAGCGGGGAAGGACAGGGAACGACC.

On this clone: The read terminates 3 residues ahead of where the CDR3 ends, so the germline J gene completes it. J is TRBJ1-2 and V is TRBV7-8; D is uncertain. The ends were cut back, 5 bases at V and 3 bases at J, with 7 bases in the middle. The germline CDR1 and CDR2 sequences are SGHVS and FQNEAQ. CDR3 length equals 12 residues. The CDR3 loop reads CASSQEDYGYTF. The sequenced CDR3 bases are TGTGCCAGCAGCCAGGAGGACTATGGC.

Regarding this clone: The read is 3 residues too short to cover the CDR3 end, so that end is filled in from the germline J gene. J is TRBJ1-2 and V is TRBV5-1; tentatively, D is TRBD1 (6 bases). Deletions cut 7 bases from V and 4 bases from J, with 8 bases between. The CDR3 consists of 11 residues. Germline-derived CDR1 and CDR2 are SGHRS and YFSETQ. The CDR3 spells CASRGGYGYTF. The sequenced CDR3 bases are TGCGCCAGCCGAGGGGGCTATGGC.

Concerning this clone: The CDR3 extends 3 residues past the end of the read, so its final part is completed from the germline J gene. The chain has TRBV7-2 and TRBJ2-1; the match to TRBD2 covers 8 bases. With 2 bases clipped from V and 3 bases from J, the junction kept 0 bases outside the gene matches. This CDR3 spans 14 amino acids. From germline, CDR1 is SGHTA and CDR2 FQGNSA. The chain's CDR3 is CASSLSGSYNEQFF. Partial CDR3 DNA: TGTGCCAGCAGCTTAAGCGGGAGCTACAATGAG.

A note on this clone: The read ends 3 residues shy of where the CDR3 ends; the end is completed using the germline J gene. The chain joins TRBV5-1 to TRBJ2-3, with TRBD1 matching over 9 bases. J lost 5 bases, V lost 2 bases, and 3 bases had no gene match. This CDR3 is built from 14 residues. Germline V CDR1 and CDR2: SGHRS, YFSETQ. CDR3 bases read: TGCGCCAGCAGCTTAGGGACAGGGAGAGATACG. It specifies CASSLGTGRDT. The whole CDR3 protein is CASSLGTGRDTQYF.

Remarks on this clone: Read coverage stops 3 residues before the CDR3 terminus; the germline J gene supplies the remainder. The chain carries TRBV7-9 and TRBJ1-3, with 10 bases lining up with TRBD1. From germline, CDR1 is SEHNR and CDR2 FQNEAQ (reference sequence). The trim removed 5 bases at V and 8 bases at J, leaving 6 bases unmatched. The CDR3 contains 14 residues. Incomplete CDR3 DNA: TGTGCCAGCAGCCAGACAGGGGGCAGCGACACC. Protein product: CASSQTGGSDT. The whole CDR3 is CASSQTGGSDTIYF.

About this clone: The read terminates 3 residues before the CDR3 end, so the remaining end is supplied by the germline J gene. The V gene is TRBV2, the J gene TRBJ2-2; D possibly corresponds to TRBD2 (6 bases). Germline CDR1 SNHLY, CDR2 FYNNEI. V lost 6 bases, J lost 4 bases, and 9 bases lay in between. This CDR3 is 13 amino acids long. The sequenced part of the CDR3 DNA is TGTGCCAGCAGAGCGGAGGGCACCGGGGAG. The encoded protein is CASRAEGTGE. The entire CDR3 protein reads CASRAEGTGELFF. The variable domain in full, with the rest retrieved from reference TRBV2 and TRBJ2-2, is EPEVTQTPSHQVTQMGQEVILRCVPISNHLYFYWYRQILGQKVEFLVSFYNNEISEKSEIFDDQFSVERPDGSNFTLKIRSTKLEDSAMYFCASRAEGTGELFFGEGSRLTVL.

The CDR3 protein is CSARAGGRIDTQYF. The CDR3 DNA, read in part, is TGCAGTGCTAGAGCGGGGGGGCGAATCGATACG. The rearrangement links TRBV20-1 to TRBJ2-3; TRBD2 agrees at 8 bases. The read ends 3 residues early relative to the CDR3; the germline J gene fills the gap. The CDR3 length is 14 residues. CDR1 DFQATT and CDR2 SNEGSKA come from the germline V gene (reference sequence). V was pared by 1 base and J by 6 bases, with 6 bases of the junction left unmatched.

Note on this clone: The sequence runs out 3 residues before the end of the CDR3; the remainder is reconstructed from the germline J gene. The chain couples TRBV5-1 to TRBJ1-5, with 9 bases aligning to TRBD1. With 4 bases clipped from V and 4 bases from J, the junction kept 3 bases outside the gene matches. The CDR3 sequence is 14 residues long. Germline V CDR1 and CDR2: SGHRS, YFSETQ. The CDR3 DNA, read in part, is TGCGCCAGCAGCGTGGGACAGGGTAATCAGCCC. It yields the protein CASSVGQGNQP. The CDR3, in full, reads CASSVGQGNQPQHF.